This TCR beta chain was obtained from a study of shared clonotypes between healthy human individuals. Concerning this clone: Its cognate antigen is unknown.

Study results and caveats: Collection of samples was limited to blood; tissue repertoires likely differ.

The V gene end was trimmed by 5 bases and the J gene end by 4 bases; junction bases not matched to a gene: 6. CDR1 is SEHNR and CDR2 is FQNEAQ in the germline V gene (reference sequence). The CDR3 extends over 16 amino acids. The method was immunoSEQ multiplex PCR; TCRdb's version includes in-frame clones alone and lacks a portion of them. The sample yields a few hundred thousand clones, approximately 97% seen once. Source material: naive CD4+ T cells sorted from blood. Subset given: CD45RA+ positively selected. This TCR was sampled from a woman in her 30s in good health. The gene calls are TRBV7-9 and TRBJ2-2; TRBD2 matches 11 bases. The CDR3 DNA reads TGTGCCAGCAGCATTACTAGCGGGAGTACCACCGGGGAGCTGTTTTTT. Its translation: CASSITSGSTTGELFF.